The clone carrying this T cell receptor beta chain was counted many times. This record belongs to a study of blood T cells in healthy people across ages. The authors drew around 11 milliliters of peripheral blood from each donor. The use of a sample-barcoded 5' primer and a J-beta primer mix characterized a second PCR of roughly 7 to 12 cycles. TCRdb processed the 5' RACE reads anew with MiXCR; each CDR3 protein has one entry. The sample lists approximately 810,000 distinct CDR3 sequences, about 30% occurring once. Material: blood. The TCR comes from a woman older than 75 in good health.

The CDR3 protein is CASRAEGPPTDTQYF. As DNA, the CDR3 is TGTGCCAGCAGAGCGGAAGGGCCCCCCACAGATACGCAGTATTTT. V and J are TRBV6-1 and TRBJ2-3; D is perhaps TRBD2 (5 bases). The CDR3 has 15 residues. CDR1 is MNHNS and CDR2 is SASEGT in the germline V gene. V was clipped by 6 bases and J by 2 bases, with 15 bases between them.